A selection of T cell receptor beta chains follows, all from one sample in a study of cytomegalovirus exposure and HLA in healthy donors. Profiled with immunoSEQ multiplex PCR; TCRdb holds only in-frame clones, not every one. This repertoire shows about 120,000 clones, around three quarters found once; its top ten account for 3.5% to 4.5%. The sample consisted of PBMCs. Source of these receptors: a man under 40 in good health and CMV-seropositive. CDR3s include the opening cysteine and the closing phenylalanine or tryptophan. D genes are given only for firm matches. Only part of the rows carry a size: once, few, many, or a class if the clone is expanded.

d_call: TRBD1; clone_size: .; j_call: TRBJ2-4; v_call: TRBV29-1; cdr3_nt: TGCAGCGTTGAAGAGACGCGGACAGGGATCCGTACGGACATTCAGTACTTC; cdr3_aa: CSVEETRTGIRTDIQYF
d_call: TRBD2; clone_size: .; j_call: TRBJ2-3; v_call: TRBV2; cdr3_nt: TGTGCCGGGGCGGGAGCGGGAGGCGATACGCAGTATTTT; cdr3_aa: CAGAGAGGDTQYF
d_call: TRBD1; clone_size: once; j_call: TRBJ2-7; v_call: TRBV5-5; cdr3_nt: TGTGCCAGCAGCTTGGAATGGGCAGGGGGCTCCTACGAGCAGTACTTC; cdr3_aa: CASSLEWAGGSYEQYF
d_call: .; clone_size: .; j_call: TRBJ1-5; v_call: TRBV6-5; cdr3_nt: TGTGCCAGCGGTACTTCCGGGATTAGCAATCAGCCCCAGCATTTT; cdr3_aa: CASGTSGISNQPQHF
d_call: .; clone_size: .; j_call: TRBJ1-1; v_call: TRBV7-9; cdr3_nt: TGTTCCAGCAGCTTTGACATGAACACTGAAGCTTTCTTT; cdr3_aa: CSSSFDMNTEAFF
d_call: .; clone_size: .; j_call: TRBJ2-7; v_call: TRBV4-3; cdr3_nt: TGCGCCAGCAGCCAAGAGTCCGGAGACTACGAGCAGTACTTC; cdr3_aa: CASSQESGDYEQYF
d_call: .; clone_size: .; j_call: TRBJ1-1; v_call: TRBV6-5; cdr3_nt: TGTGCCAGCAGTTATCAGGGAAGTACTTTCTTT; cdr3_aa: CASSYQGSTFF
d_call: TRBD1; clone_size: .; j_call: TRBJ1-1; v_call: TRBV19; cdr3_nt: TGTGCCAGTAGTTCTTACAGGGGGCGTCGTGAAGCTTTCTTT; cdr3_aa: CASSSYRGRREAFF
d_call: .; clone_size: .; j_call: TRBJ2-4; v_call: TRBV5-5; cdr3_nt: TGTGCCAGCAGCTTAATCGGGATATCAAACAGTCAGTACTTC; cdr3_aa: CASSLIGISNSQYF
d_call: .; clone_size: few; j_call: TRBJ1-1; v_call: TRBV10-3; cdr3_nt: TGTGCCATCAGTGAGTCCAGCGGGGGTCCGAACACTGAAGCTTTCTTT; cdr3_aa: CAISESSGGPNTEAFF
d_call: TRBD2; clone_size: once; j_call: TRBJ2-7; v_call: TRBV4-3; cdr3_nt: TGCGCCAGCAGCCAAGATCGAGCGGGAAGCTACGAGCAGTACTTC; cdr3_aa: CASSQDRAGSYEQYF
d_call: TRBD2; clone_size: .; j_call: TRBJ2-7; v_call: TRBV6-5; cdr3_nt: TGTGCCAGCAGTTACTCGGCGGGGGGCTCCTACGAGCAGTACTTC; cdr3_aa: CASSYSAGGSYEQYF
d_call: .; clone_size: .; j_call: TRBJ1-6; v_call: TRBV5-4; cdr3_nt: TGTGCCAGCAGCTTGGATCGGAATTCACCCCTCCACTTT; cdr3_aa: CASSLDRNSPLHF
d_call: TRBD2; clone_size: .; j_call: TRBJ2-2; v_call: TRBV9; cdr3_nt: TGTGCCAGCAGCGTAGGCCCTAGCGGGGGATACACCGGGGAGCTGTTTTTT; cdr3_aa: CASSVGPSGGYTGELFF
d_call: .; clone_size: .; j_call: TRBJ2-7; v_call: TRBV19; cdr3_nt: TGTGCCAGTAGCGGGACACAGACCTACGAGCAGTACTTC; cdr3_aa: CASSGTQTYEQYF
d_call: TRBD1; clone_size: .; j_call: TRBJ2-7; v_call: TRBV7-2; cdr3_nt: TGTGCCAGCAGCTTTGACAGGGGCTCCTACGAGCAGTACTTC; cdr3_aa: CASSFDRGSYEQYF
d_call: .; clone_size: .; j_call: TRBJ1-5; v_call: TRBV18; cdr3_nt: TGTGCCAGCTCCAGGGGTAATCAGCCCCAGCATTTT; cdr3_aa: CASSRGNQPQHF
d_call: .; clone_size: few; j_call: TRBJ2-5; v_call: TRBV2; cdr3_nt: TGTGCCAGCAGTGACTGGAGAGAGACCCAGTACTTC; cdr3_aa: CASSDWRETQYF
d_call: .; clone_size: .; j_call: TRBJ1-2; v_call: TRBV4-2; cdr3_nt: TGTGCCAGCGGAAGGGGCGTCGATGGCTACACCTTC; cdr3_aa: CASGRGVDGYTF
d_call: TRBD1; clone_size: .; j_call: TRBJ2-7; v_call: TRBV29-1; cdr3_nt: TGCAGCGTTGAATTGGGTGACAGGGTTCAGTACTTC; cdr3_aa: CSVELGDRVQYF
d_call: TRBD1; clone_size: few; j_call: TRBJ1-2; v_call: TRBV5-8; cdr3_nt: TGTGCCAGACAGAAAGAGGGACAGAGATACACCTTC; cdr3_aa: CARQKEGQRYTF
d_call: .; clone_size: .; j_call: TRBJ1-2; v_call: TRBV7-8; cdr3_nt: TGTGCCAGCAGCTTAGCAGCCCGGGAGTACGGCTATGGCTACACCTTC; cdr3_aa: CASSLAAREYGYGYTF
d_call: .; clone_size: .; j_call: TRBJ1-1; v_call: TRBV7-2; cdr3_nt: TGTGCCAGCAGCTTAGAAGGGCAGGGCAATGAAGCTTTCTTT; cdr3_aa: CASSLEGQGNEAFF
d_call: TRBD1; clone_size: .; j_call: TRBJ1-1; v_call: TRBV6-1; cdr3_nt: TGTGCCAGCAGTTGGTCAGGGGGCGTTGGGACTGAAGCTTTCTTT; cdr3_aa: CASSWSGGVGTEAFF
d_call: TRBD1; clone_size: .; j_call: TRBJ2-5; v_call: TRBV11-2; cdr3_nt: TGTGCCAGCAGCCGCCGGGACAGGGGTTCCATGACCCAGTACTTC; cdr3_aa: CASSRRDRGSMTQYF
d_call: TRBD1; clone_size: .; j_call: TRBJ2-2; v_call: TRBV27; cdr3_nt: TGTGCCAGCAAAGGACAGGGCAGCATCGGGGAGCTGTTTTTT; cdr3_aa: CASKGQGSIGELFF
d_call: TRBD2; clone_size: .; j_call: TRBJ2-7; v_call: TRBV7-2; cdr3_nt: TGTGCCAGCAGCTCCGGGACTATCCTCTACGAGCAGTACTTC; cdr3_aa: CASSSGTILYEQYF
d_call: TRBD1; clone_size: .; j_call: TRBJ2-7; v_call: TRBV7-9; cdr3_nt: TGTGCCAGCAGCTTCACCTCACAGGGGGAGCAGTACTTC; cdr3_aa: CASSFTSQGEQYF
d_call: TRBD1; clone_size: once; j_call: TRBJ1-1; v_call: TRBV7-3; cdr3_nt: TGTGCCAGCAGCTACAGGGGGGACACTGAAGCTTTCTTT; cdr3_aa: CASSYRGDTEAFF
d_call: TRBD2; clone_size: .; j_call: TRBJ2-7; v_call: TRBV15; cdr3_nt: TGTGCCACCAGCAGAGATCGCGGGGAGGGCTACGAGCAGTACTTC; cdr3_aa: CATSRDRGEGYEQYF
d_call: .; clone_size: .; j_call: TRBJ2-2; v_call: TRBV19; cdr3_nt: TGTGCCAGTAGTTACTTCGGGGCCGGGGAGCTGTTTTTT; cdr3_aa: CASSYFGAGELFF
d_call: TRBD1; clone_size: .; j_call: TRBJ2-7; v_call: TRBV5-5; cdr3_nt: TGTGCCAGCAGCCAGGACAGGGGCGGATACGAGCAGTACTTC; cdr3_aa: CASSQDRGGYEQYF
d_call: .; clone_size: .; j_call: TRBJ1-5; v_call: TRBV21-1; cdr3_nt: TGTGCCAGCAGCCGCAGTACTAAGGGACAGACCGAATGGAGCAATCAGCCCCAGCATTTT; cdr3_aa: CASSRSTKGQTEWSNQPQHF
d_call: TRBD2; clone_size: .; j_call: TRBJ2-3; v_call: TRBV4-3; cdr3_nt: TGCGCCAGCAGCCAAGACTTAGCGGGGGGGCCCTTGGCAGATACGCAGTATTTT; cdr3_aa: CASSQDLAGGPLADTQYF
d_call: .; clone_size: .; j_call: TRBJ1-4; v_call: TRBV18; cdr3_nt: TGTGCCAGCTCACCATACACAGGGTATAATGAAAAACTGTTTTTT; cdr3_aa: CASSPYTGYNEKLFF
d_call: TRBD1; clone_size: .; j_call: TRBJ2-2; v_call: TRBV5-5; cdr3_nt: TGTGCCAGCAGCTTGGTTTCCCGACAGGGTGGCGGGGAGCTGTTTTTT; cdr3_aa: CASSLVSRQGGGELFF
d_call: .; clone_size: .; j_call: TRBJ1-1; v_call: TRBV6-6; cdr3_nt: TGTGCCAGCAGTTACGAGGGTGTTATCTCTGAAGCTTTCTTT; cdr3_aa: CASSYEGVISEAFF
d_call: .; clone_size: .; j_call: TRBJ1-1; v_call: TRBV15; cdr3_nt: TGTGCCACCAGCTGGGGAGTGCACGACCACACTGAAGCTTTCTTT; cdr3_aa: CATSWGVHDHTEAFF
d_call: .; clone_size: once; j_call: TRBJ2-4; v_call: TRBV6-4; cdr3_nt: TGTGCCAGCAGTGCATCAGCGGATGTCAAAAACATTCAGTACTTC; cdr3_aa: CASSASADVKNIQYF
d_call: TRBD2; clone_size: .; j_call: TRBJ2-1; v_call: TRBV15; cdr3_nt: TGTGCCACCAGCAAGAGGCGGGAGGGCAACAATGAGCAGTTCTTC; cdr3_aa: CATSKRREGNNEQFF
d_call: .; clone_size: .; j_call: TRBJ2-7; v_call: TRBV5-1; cdr3_nt: TGCGCCAGCAGCTTAATATATGGGCAGGACTACGAGCAGTACTTC; cdr3_aa: CASSLIYGQDYEQYF